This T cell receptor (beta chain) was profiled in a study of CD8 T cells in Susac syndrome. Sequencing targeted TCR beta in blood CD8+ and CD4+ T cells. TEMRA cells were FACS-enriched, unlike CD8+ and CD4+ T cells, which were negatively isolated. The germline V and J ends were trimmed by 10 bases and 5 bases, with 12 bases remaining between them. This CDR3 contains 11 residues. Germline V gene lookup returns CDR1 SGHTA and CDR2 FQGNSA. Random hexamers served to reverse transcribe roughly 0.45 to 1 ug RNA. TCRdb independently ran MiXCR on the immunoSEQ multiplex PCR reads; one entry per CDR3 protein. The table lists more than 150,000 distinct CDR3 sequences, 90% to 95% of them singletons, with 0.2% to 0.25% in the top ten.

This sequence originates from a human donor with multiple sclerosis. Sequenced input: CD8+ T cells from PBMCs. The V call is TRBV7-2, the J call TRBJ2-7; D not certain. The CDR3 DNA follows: TGTGCCACCCGCCCGGCTAACGAGCAGTACTTC. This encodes CATRPANEQYF.